These T cell receptor beta chains were read from a single sample in a study of tumor-infiltrating lymphocytes in primary liver carcinoma. One entry per CDR3 protein, called by TCRdb with MiXCR from the multiplex PCR reads. The data contain roughly 100,000 distinct CDR3 sequences, around 66% of them seen just once; the ten biggest clones take up more than 10%. Specimen: liver tumor tissue from sampling region 2. The receptor source for this set is a woman aged 60-75 years with primary liver carcinoma and hepatitis B virus infection. Both conserved end residues are part of each CDR3. Fields, in order: CDR3 protein, CDR3 DNA, V gene, J gene, clone size, D gene. A D gene is named only where the DNA matches it firmly. The size of a clone is reported for some rows only, either as once, few or many, or as a class for expanded clones.

cdr3_aa: CASSSLGRTQETQYF; cdr3_nt: TGTGCCAGCAGTTCCCTCGGACGGACCCAAGAGACCCAGTACTTC; v_call: TRBV6-2/TRBV6-3; j_call: TRBJ2-5; clone_size: many; d_call: .
cdr3_aa: CNFGGGRTDTQYF; cdr3_nt: TGCAACTTTGGGGGCGGTAGAACAGATACGCAGTATTTT; v_call: TRBV29-1; j_call: TRBJ2-3; clone_size: .; d_call: .
cdr3_aa: CASRTQRQVRNEQYF; cdr3_nt: TGTGCCAGCAGAACACAGAGACAGGTCCGGAACGAGCAGTACTTC; v_call: TRBV6-1; j_call: TRBJ2-7; clone_size: .; d_call: .
cdr3_aa: CASSPTGRKQTQYF; cdr3_nt: TGTGCTAGCAGCCCTACAGGGCGGAAACAGACCCAGTACTTC; v_call: TRBV11-2; j_call: TRBJ2-5; clone_size: .; d_call: .
cdr3_aa: CASSLDGGIEAFF; cdr3_nt: TGTGCCAGCAGCTTAGACGGGGGCATTGAAGCCTTCTTT; v_call: TRBV11-2; j_call: TRBJ1-1; clone_size: .; d_call: .
cdr3_aa: CASSYTPSEKLFF; cdr3_nt: TGTGCCAGTAGTTATACTCCGTCTGAAAAACTGTTTTTT; v_call: TRBV28; j_call: TRBJ1-4; clone_size: .; d_call: .
cdr3_aa: CTSSNPPGRRTYEQYF; cdr3_nt: TGTACCAGCAGCAACCCCCCGGGACGGAGAACATACGAGCAGTACTTC; v_call: TRBV11-1; j_call: TRBJ2-7; clone_size: .; d_call: .
cdr3_aa: CASSLDSIRVLRYGYTF; cdr3_nt: TGTGCCAGCAGCTTAGATTCGATCAGGGTACTGCGCTATGGCTACACCTTC; v_call: TRBV11-2; j_call: TRBJ1-2; clone_size: once; d_call: .
cdr3_aa: CASSVGLAINEQFF; cdr3_nt: TGTGCCAGCAGCGTGGGACTAGCGATCAATGAGCAGTTCTTC; v_call: TRBV7-2; j_call: TRBJ2-1; clone_size: .; d_call: TRBD2
cdr3_aa: CAGILCGTGYYNEQFF; cdr3_nt: TGTGCCGGCATCCTGTGTGGGACAGGGTACTACAATGAGCAGTTCTTC; v_call: TRBV5-6; j_call: TRBJ2-1; clone_size: .; d_call: TRBD1
cdr3_aa: CSRDQCNEQFF; cdr3_nt: TGCAGCCGGGATCAGTGCAATGAGCAGTTCTTC; v_call: TRBV29-1; j_call: TRBJ2-1; clone_size: once; d_call: .
cdr3_aa: CASSLGDTAYNEQFF; cdr3_nt: TGTGCCAGCAGCTTGGGGGACACAGCCTACAATGAGCAGTTCTTC; v_call: TRBV11-3; j_call: TRBJ2-1; clone_size: .; d_call: .
cdr3_aa: CASSRLAPYEQYF; cdr3_nt: TGTGCCAGCAGCCGACTTGCTCCCTACGAGCAGTACTTC; v_call: TRBV28; j_call: TRBJ2-7; clone_size: few; d_call: .
cdr3_aa: CSVRENSNQPQHF; cdr3_nt: TGCAGCGTTAGGGAAAATAGCAATCAGCCCCAACATTTT; v_call: TRBV29-1; j_call: TRBJ1-5; clone_size: .; d_call: .
cdr3_aa: CASASGTGGYQPQHF; cdr3_nt: TGTGCCAGCGCATCCGGAACGGGCGGATACCAGCCCCAGCATTTT; v_call: TRBV28; j_call: TRBJ1-5; clone_size: many; d_call: .
cdr3_aa: CASKGLAGDVYEQYF; cdr3_nt: TGTGCCAGCAAGGGACTAGCGGGAGACGTCTACGAGCAGTACTTC; v_call: TRBV6-5; j_call: TRBJ2-7; clone_size: medium-sized; d_call: TRBD2
cdr3_aa: CASSPDRLYEQNF; cdr3_nt: TGTGCCAGCAGCCCTGACAGACTCTACGAGCAGAACTTC; v_call: TRBV11-2; j_call: TRBJ2-7; clone_size: .; d_call: .
cdr3_aa: CANSSATASSLLHF; cdr3_nt: TGTGCCAACAGTTCAGCTACCGCCTCTTCACTCCTCCACTTT; v_call: TRBV28; j_call: TRBJ1-6; clone_size: .; d_call: .
cdr3_aa: CASSPHPQGSTDTQYF; cdr3_nt: TGTGCCAGCAGCCCCCACCCACAGGGCAGCACAGATACGCAGTATTTT; v_call: TRBV7-8; j_call: TRBJ2-3; clone_size: .; d_call: .
cdr3_aa: CASSGSGTDTQYF; cdr3_nt: TGTGCTAGCAGTGGCTCAGGGACAGATACGCAGTATTTT; v_call: TRBV6-4; j_call: TRBJ2-3; clone_size: .; d_call: .
cdr3_aa: CVSSAIGTTEQYF; cdr3_nt: TGTGTCAGCAGTGCAATCGGGACTACCGAGCAGTACTTC; v_call: TRBV6-1; j_call: TRBJ2-7; clone_size: .; d_call: TRBD2
cdr3_aa: CASSLAEETQYF; cdr3_nt: TGCGCCAGCAGCCTCGCGGAAGAGACCCAGTACTTC; v_call: TRBV5-1; j_call: TRBJ2-5; clone_size: many; d_call: .
cdr3_aa: CASSQDGQFNQPQHF; cdr3_nt: TGCGCCAGCAGCCAAGACGGACAGTTCAATCAGCCCCAGCATTTT; v_call: TRBV4-1; j_call: TRBJ1-5; clone_size: many; d_call: .
cdr3_aa: CASSHGLGETRYF; cdr3_nt: TGTGCCAGCAGCCACGGACTAGGGGAGACCCGGTACTTC; v_call: TRBV11-2; j_call: TRBJ2-5; clone_size: few; d_call: TRBD2
cdr3_aa: CASSSGSEGNEHFF; cdr3_nt: TGTGCCAGCAGTAGCGGTAGCGAAGGCAATGAGCATTTCTTC; v_call: TRBV6-5; j_call: TRBJ2-1; clone_size: .; d_call: .
cdr3_aa: CASSEASGSPYGQYF; cdr3_nt: TGTGCCAGCAGTGAGGCGAGCGGGAGCCCCTACGGGCAGTACTTC; v_call: TRBV6-1; j_call: TRBJ2-7; clone_size: .; d_call: TRBD2
cdr3_aa: CASSLLAVGEQHF; cdr3_nt: TGTGCCAGCAGCCTACTAGCTGTGGGTGAGCAGCACTTC; v_call: TRBV28; j_call: TRBJ2-7; clone_size: .; d_call: .
cdr3_aa: CASSPRLGGDTHHF; cdr3_nt: TGTGCCAGCAGTCCCAGACTAGGGGGAGATACGCATCATTTT; v_call: TRBV6-2/TRBV6-3; j_call: TRBJ2-3; clone_size: .; d_call: .
cdr3_aa: CASKKGGSGNTQYF; cdr3_nt: TGTGCCAGCAAAAAGGGGGGGTCGGGAAACACTCAGTACTTC; v_call: TRBV28; j_call: TRBJ2-4; clone_size: .; d_call: .
cdr3_aa: CASSLTGESSTDTQHF; cdr3_nt: TGTGCCAGCAGCCTTACAGGGGAGAGTAGCACAGATACGCAGCATTTC; v_call: TRBV11-2; j_call: TRBJ2-3; clone_size: .; d_call: TRBD1
cdr3_aa: CRALTGPHQPQHF; cdr3_nt: TGCCGCGCGTTAACAGGGCCGCATCAGCCCCAGCATTTT; v_call: TRBV29-1; j_call: TRBJ1-5; clone_size: .; d_call: .
cdr3_aa: CTSSKVEGGHYEQYF; cdr3_nt: TGTACCAGTAGTAAAGTAGAGGGAGGTCACTACGAGCAGTACTTC; v_call: TRBV19; j_call: TRBJ2-7; clone_size: .; d_call: .
cdr3_aa: CASSEGGNSPQHF; cdr3_nt: TGTGCCAGCTCTGAGGGCGGGAATTCGCCCCAGCATTTT; v_call: TRBV2; j_call: TRBJ1-5; clone_size: .; d_call: .
cdr3_aa: CASSFQGTSYEQYF; cdr3_nt: TGTGCCAGCAGCTTCCAGGGGACTTCTTACGAGCAGTACTTC; v_call: TRBV5-6; j_call: TRBJ2-7; clone_size: many; d_call: .
cdr3_aa: CASNSDRGYDQYF; cdr3_nt: TGTGCCAGCAACTCTGACAGGGGTTACGATCAGTACTTC; v_call: TRBV11-2; j_call: TRBJ2-7; clone_size: .; d_call: TRBD1
cdr3_aa: CAISDSRQSKGRGCTEAFF; cdr3_nt: TGTGCCATCAGTGACTCAAGGCAGTCTAAGGGGAGGGGCTGCACTGAAGCTTTCTTT; v_call: TRBV10-3; j_call: TRBJ1-1; clone_size: .; d_call: .
cdr3_aa: CASSSGDSFYGYTF; cdr3_nt: TGTGCCAGCAGCTCAGGGGACAGCTTCTATGGTTACACCTTC; v_call: TRBV11-2; j_call: TRBJ1-2; clone_size: .; d_call: TRBD1
cdr3_aa: CASSYVLAREEYF; cdr3_nt: TGTGCCAGCAGTTATGTACTAGCGCGCGAGGAGTACTTC; v_call: TRBV6-5; j_call: TRBJ2-7; clone_size: .; d_call: TRBD2
cdr3_aa: CAISLIAGKGDTQYF; cdr3_nt: TGTGCCATCAGCTTGATAGCGGGGAAGGGAGATACGCAGTATTTT; v_call: TRBV5-6; j_call: TRBJ2-3; clone_size: .; d_call: TRBD2
cdr3_aa: CASSRTNTEAFF; cdr3_nt: TGTGCCAGCAGTCGCACGAACACTGAAGCTTTCTTT; v_call: TRBV6-5; j_call: TRBJ1-1; clone_size: many; d_call: .
cdr3_aa: CASSRRPGGNQPQHF; cdr3_nt: TGCGCCAGCAGCCGCCGGCCAGGTGGCAATCAGCCCCAGCATTTT; v_call: TRBV4-1; j_call: TRBJ1-5; clone_size: .; d_call: .
cdr3_aa: CASSEALEWYAQYF; cdr3_nt: TGTGCCAGCAGTGAAGCTTTAGAGTGGTACGCGCAGTACTTC; v_call: TRBV6-1; j_call: TRBJ2-7; clone_size: once; d_call: .
cdr3_aa: CASNRQGADGELFF; cdr3_nt: TGTGCCAGCAACCGACAGGGGGCTGACGGGGAGCTGTTTTTT; v_call: TRBV28; j_call: TRBJ2-2; clone_size: .; d_call: TRBD1
cdr3_aa: CASSTTGTSSYNEQFF; cdr3_nt: TGTGCCAGCAGTACTACAGGCACGAGCTCCTACAATGAGCAGTTCTTC; v_call: TRBV28; j_call: TRBJ2-1; clone_size: .; d_call: .
cdr3_aa: CASSFQLRDTSSYEQYF; cdr3_nt: TGTGCCAGCAGTTTTCAACTCCGGGACACTTCCTCCTACGAGCAGTACTTC; v_call: TRBV28; j_call: TRBJ2-7; clone_size: many; d_call: .
cdr3_aa: CVISADRDSYEQYF; cdr3_nt: TGTGTCATCAGCGCCGACAGGGACTCCTACGAGCAGTACTTC; v_call: TRBV10-3; j_call: TRBJ2-7; clone_size: .; d_call: TRBD1
cdr3_aa: CASSRRWRDLRETQYF; cdr3_nt: TGTGCCAGCAGCCGCCGGTGGAGAGACCTGCGCGAGACTCAGTACTTC; v_call: TRBV11-2; j_call: TRBJ2-5; clone_size: few; d_call: .
cdr3_aa: CAISRTRANEKLFF; cdr3_nt: TGCGCCATCAGCCGGACAAGAGCTAATGAAAAACTGTTTTTC; v_call: TRBV10-3; j_call: TRBJ1-4; clone_size: .; d_call: .
cdr3_aa: CASSPKKGGGGANVLTF; cdr3_nt: TGTGCCAGCAGCCCCAAAAAAGGGGGTGGTGGGGCCAACGTCCTGACTTTC; v_call: TRBV7-3; j_call: TRBJ2-6; clone_size: .; d_call: .
cdr3_aa: CASSFRSMRGANVLTF; cdr3_nt: TGTGCCAGCAGCTTTCGGAGTATGCGCGGGGCCAACGTCCTGACTTTC; v_call: TRBV7-9; j_call: TRBJ2-6; clone_size: .; d_call: .
cdr3_aa: CSQGTNTEAFF; cdr3_nt: TGCAGCCAAGGGACGAACACTGAAGCTTTCTTT; v_call: TRBV20-1; j_call: TRBJ1-1; clone_size: few; d_call: .
cdr3_aa: CASSSGTSGREGNTGELFF; cdr3_nt: TGTGCCAGCAGCTCCGGGACTAGCGGGAGAGAGGGGAACACAGGGGAGCTATTTTTT; v_call: TRBV11-3; j_call: TRBJ2-2; clone_size: .; d_call: TRBD2